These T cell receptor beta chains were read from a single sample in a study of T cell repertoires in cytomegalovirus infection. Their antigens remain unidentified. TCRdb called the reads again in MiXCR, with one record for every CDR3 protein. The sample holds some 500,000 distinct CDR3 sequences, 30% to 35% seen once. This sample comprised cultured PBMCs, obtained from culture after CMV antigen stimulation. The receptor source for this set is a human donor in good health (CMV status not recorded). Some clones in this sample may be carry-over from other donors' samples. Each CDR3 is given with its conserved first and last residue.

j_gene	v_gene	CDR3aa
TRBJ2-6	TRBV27	CASSLQGFLSGANVLTF
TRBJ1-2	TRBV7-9	CASSLDRRAPYGYTF
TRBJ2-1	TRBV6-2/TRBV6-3	CASSKGFRDRAYNEQFF
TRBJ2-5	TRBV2	CASSEDSLALETQYF
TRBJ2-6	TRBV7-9	CASSSVRTGSLSGANVLTF
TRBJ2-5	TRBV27	CASSYLGTDGETQYF
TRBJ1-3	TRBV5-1	CASRSAASGNTIYF
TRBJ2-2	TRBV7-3	CASSAFQAGGHGELFF
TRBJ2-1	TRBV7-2	CASSDSARSYNEQFF
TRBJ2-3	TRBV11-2	CASSFRGMGTDTQYF
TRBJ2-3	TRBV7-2	CASSLTQGRVYKSTDTQYF
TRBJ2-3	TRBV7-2	CASKSSRSSTDTQYF
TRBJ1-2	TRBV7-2	CASSSRGQAAYGYTF
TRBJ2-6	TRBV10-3	CAIQGDAGANVLTF
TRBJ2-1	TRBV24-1	CATSDFRASGRGNEQFF
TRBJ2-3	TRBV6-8	CASSYSVRTDTQYF
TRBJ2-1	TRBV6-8	CASISPGTITYNEQFF
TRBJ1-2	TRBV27	CASSSPLTANYGYTF
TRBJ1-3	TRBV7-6	CASSNRVRTIYF
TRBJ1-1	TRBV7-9	CASSLGEREAFF
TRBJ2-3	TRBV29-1	CSVVREGSTDTQYF
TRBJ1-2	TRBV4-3	CASSPSGGTDYYGYTF
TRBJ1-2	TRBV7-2	CASSFTGGSNLGYTF
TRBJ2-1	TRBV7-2	CASSEGYRGNEQFF
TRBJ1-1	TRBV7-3	CASSRVFSEAFF
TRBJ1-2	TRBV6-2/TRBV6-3	CASSSFAGSGYGYTF
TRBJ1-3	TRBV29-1	CSVGRRSSGNTIYF
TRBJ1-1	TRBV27	CASRYGQGAAEAFF
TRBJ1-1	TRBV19	CASRSGLNTEAFF
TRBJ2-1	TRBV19	CASSIVLAGGISYNEQFF
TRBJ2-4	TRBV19	CASSPGGTKNIQYF
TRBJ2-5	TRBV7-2	CASSLGLWGTQYF
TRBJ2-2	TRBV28	CASFSSGGTGELFF
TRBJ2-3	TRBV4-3	CASSSLAGATDTQYF
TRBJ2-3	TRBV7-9	CASSIPGLAGGRDTQYF
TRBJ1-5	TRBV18	CASSRLGGLSNQPQHF
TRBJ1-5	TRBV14	CASSQETENSNQPQHF
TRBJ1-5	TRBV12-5	CASGHSSPYSNQPQHF
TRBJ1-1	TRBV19	CATSSWDRKILNTEAFF
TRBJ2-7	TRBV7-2	CASSLSASGRDEQYF
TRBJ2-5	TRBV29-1	CSVPPRPGELGQETQYF
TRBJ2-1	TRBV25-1	CASSEAPRREIDEQFF
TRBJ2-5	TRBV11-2	CASSPGSETQYF
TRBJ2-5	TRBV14	CASSQDPVGQETQYF
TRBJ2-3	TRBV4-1	CASSKDRTGGFTDTQYF
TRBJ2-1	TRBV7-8	CASSLEARGHPYDEQFF
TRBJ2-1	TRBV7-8	CASSLEKRFLFLHNEQFF
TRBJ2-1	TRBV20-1	CSAGTSGRLSYNEQFF
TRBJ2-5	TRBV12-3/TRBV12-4	CASSPGTGDPRETQYF
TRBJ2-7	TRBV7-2	CASSPPRREGYEQYF
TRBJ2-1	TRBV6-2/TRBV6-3	CASSYASGLAGGNEQFF
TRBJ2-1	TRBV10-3	CAISESQSTSSPAEQFF
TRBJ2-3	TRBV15	CATCEYGRTTDTQYF
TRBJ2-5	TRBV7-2	CASSLELAGEQETQYF
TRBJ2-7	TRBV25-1	CASSKLSGVSYEQYF
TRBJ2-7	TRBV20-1	CSAIPARSLGEQYF
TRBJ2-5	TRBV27	CASSRIGLETQYF
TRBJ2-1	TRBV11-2	CASSLGQDNEQFF
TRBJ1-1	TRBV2	CASSEIGGNTEAFF
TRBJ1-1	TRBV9	CASSTSLATEAFF